These 2 T cell receptor beta chains came from one sample sequenced in a study of T cells in Graves' hyperthyroidism and ophthalmopathy. RNA transcripts provided the source from which TCR beta CDR3 regions were amplified. With the HTBI primer set, the TCR CDR3 went through a first round of RT-PCR. MiXCR, applied by TCRdb to the multiplex PCR reads, yields one record per CDR3 protein. The sample consists of roughly 380,000 distinct CDR3 sequences, about a fifth of them appearing once. Sample: blood. The receptors were gathered from a young woman with Graves' hyperthyroidism.

The CDR3 sequence is CASSDGRSGYTF. In DNA form, the CDR3 reads TGTGCCAGCAGTGACGGGCGGAGCGGCTACACCTTC. The chain couples TRBV6-4 to TRBJ1-2; D is ambiguous. The CDR3 is made up of 12 amino acids. V was pared by 2 bases and J by 8 bases, with 9 bases between. Germline CDR1 reads MRHNA; CDR2 reads SNTAGT.

This clonotype turned up a few times. Given a much more abundant clone one base away, this may be a read error. The DNA is left out, because the CDR3 cannot be placed on it with certainty; the CDR3 is given as TCRdb lists it. The rearrangement links TRBV29-1 to TRBJ2-4; TRBD1 reflects the table's D call only, with no check against the DNA. Germline-derived CDR1 and CDR2 are SQVTM and ANQGSEA. Both ends counted, the CDR3 spans 13 residues. CDR3 protein: CSVGRGAKNIKYF.